This T cell receptor (beta chain) was observed in a study of OX40 agonist ivuxolimab in advanced cancers. A note on the overall study: Ivuxolimab was a fully human IgG2 agonistic monoclonal antibody targeting the costimulatory receptor OX40 (CD134). Intravenous ivuxolimab was administered to patients every 2 weeks at six dose levels: 0.01, 0.1, 0.3, 1.5, 3 and 10 mg/kg. Of the roughly 50 dose-escalation patients, hepatocellular carcinoma was present in approximately 20, melanoma in around 15, renal cell carcinoma in 9 and head and neck cancer in 9. The dose-escalation cohort was almost 85% male with a mean age of about 58 years, ranging from roughly 23 to 79. Patients were allowed to have had prior anti-PD-1, anti-PD-L1 or anti-CTLA-4 therapy, and more than 35% of the dose-escalation patients had been treated with checkpoint inhibitors. Partial responses occurred in three dose-escalation patients: two with cutaneous melanoma and one with hepatocellular carcinoma. The point of sequencing TCRbeta in the periphery was to test whether ivuxolimab changed TCR sequence diversity and drove clonal T-cell expansion. The paper reports the monotherapy dose-escalation portion (N of about 54 patients) of the phase I ivuxolimab trial.

Overall study results and their limits: After ivuxolimab, more expanded clones were found on average in CD8+ T cells than in CD4+ T cells. Clonal expansion of both CD4+ and CD8+ blood T cells was observed from baseline to week 6 at doses 0.1 to 3.0 mg/kg. The antigen specificity of the clonally expanded peripheral T cells was not determined. In the 0.1-3.0 mg/kg groups, partial responders had among the lowest normalized peripheral clonal expansion, particularly in CD8+ T cells. Low levels of normalized T-cell clonal expansion were also seen in some patients who did not respond.

Patients with a history of autoimmune disease or receiving systemic immunosuppression were excluded from the trial. Peripheral blood for TCR sequencing was drawn from every dose cohort at baseline, at cycle 4 day 1 and at cycle 7 day 1. Samples were obtained from an open-label, multicenter, first-in-human phase I dose-escalation trial of ivuxolimab. Adults with locally advanced or metastatic head and neck squamous cell, hepatocellular, melanoma or renal cell carcinoma were enrolled in the trial. CD4+ and CD8+ T cells were sorted separately from peripheral blood before TCR sequencing. Genomic DNA was extracted from sorted cells for sequencing of the TCRbeta CDR3 region. The immunoSEQ Assay was used for sequencing of TCRbeta CDR3 regions. Imported from immuneACCESS, the table was reduced by TCRdb to in-frame sequences with V and J called. These copies leave out some clones; in studies compared against another copy, an unresolved V gene accounts for under half, and the cause of the remainder is not known. The sample has just under 65,000 clones on record, 80% to 90% of them singletons. The leading ten clones occupy roughly a tenth of the sample.

From the cysteine up to the phenylalanine, the CDR3 has a length of 14 residues. Kept here is only the CDR3 DNA, which spans 42 bases and is read in frame from base 1. V is cut by 6 bases and J by 5 bases, and the space between the germline ends is 17 bases. According to the germline V gene, CDR1 reads MDHEN and CDR2 reads SYDVKM. In regard to this clone: Its antigen remains undetermined. Base qualities are missing; no much larger clone stands one base away.

The sequence was obtained from an adult with an advanced solid tumor such as melanoma, head and neck, liver or kidney cancer. The sequence joins TRBV28 to TRBJ2-7; the D gene cannot be resolved beyond TRBD1 or TRBD2, each matching 5 bases. The material was CD4+ or CD8+ T cells sorted from blood, obtained in a trial of the OX40 agonist ivuxolimab. The DNA sequence is given as TGTGCCAGCAGACGACCCGGGACGGCCAACGAGCAGTACTTC. This codes for CASRRPGTANEQYF.